These 9 T cell receptor beta chains originate from one sample sequenced in a study of shared clonotypes between healthy human individuals. Profiling relied on immunoSEQ multiplex PCR, and the TCRdb table lists in-frame clones only, not all of them. The sample yields 2 million to 2.5 million clones, approximately 95% seen once. The sample consisted of naive CD4+ T cells sorted from blood. Subset of the sample: CD45RA+ positively selected. Every receptor here comes from a man between 18 and 29 years old in good health.

This chain connects TRBV2 to TRBJ2-1; no firm D call. Trimming pared 7 bases from V and 9 bases from J, leaving 13 bases between. The germline V gene has CDR1 SNHLY and CDR2 FYNNEI. The CDR3 has 12 amino acids. For the CDR3, the DNA is TGTGCCAGCACCCTTACCGGGCCTGAGCAGTTCTTC. It encodes CASTLTGPEQFF.

The chain has TRBV7-8 and TRBJ2-3; TRBD1 is a possible D gene (6 bases). The CDR3 loop spans 12 amino acids. Trimming removed 5 bases from V and 6 bases from J, with 9 bases in between. The germline gives CDR1 SGHVS, CDR2 FQNEAQ. CDR3 DNA: TGTGCCAGCAGCACAAGGGGGGATACGCAGTATTTT. Amino acids: CASSTRGDTQYF.

CDR3 sequence (DNA): TGCGCCAGCAGCACGGGGACGGAGACAACTAATGAAAAACTGTTTTTT. Protein sequence: CASSTGTETTNEKLFF. V is TRBV5-1 and J is TRBJ1-4; D is perhaps TRBD1 (5 bases). The CDR3 runs to 16 residues. Trimming took 4 bases from V and 0 from J, leaving 13 bases between them. CDR1 and CDR2 from the germline V gene are SGHRS and YFSETQ.

The chain uses TRBV28 and TRBJ2-7, with 13 nucleotides matching TRBD2. Germline trimming cut 5 bases from V and 5 bases from J; bases unmatched to any gene: 9. The CDR3 totals 16 residues. The germline gives CDR1 MDHEN, CDR2 SYDVKM. The CDR3 DNA follows: TGTGCCAGCAGTCACTCCGGGACTAGCGGGATTAACGAGCAGTACTTC. Translation gives CASSHSGTSGINEQYF.

The V and J genes are TRBV28 and TRBJ1-5; maybe TRBD1 (6 bases). CDR1 MDHEN and CDR2 SYDVKM come from the germline V gene. CDR3 length equals 17 residues. Trimming pared 7 bases from V and 0 bases from J, leaving 19 bases between. Here the CDR3 reads CASKTFIGQTSNQPQHF. CDR3 sequence (DNA): TGTGCCAGCAAAACCTTCATCGGACAGACTAGCAATCAGCCCCAGCATTTT.

The chain couples TRBV2 to TRBJ1-6; 7 bases map to TRBD1. V was pared by 10 bases and J by 7 bases, with 7 bases of the junction left unmatched. Germline lookup yields CDR1 SNHLY and CDR2 FYNNEI. CDR3 length equals 13 residues. This CDR3 reads CATDRAGNSPLHF. CDR3 sequence (DNA): TGTGCCACCGACAGGGCAGGGAATTCACCCCTCCACTTT.

V gene TRBV29-1 combines with J gene TRBJ2-5, with 9 bases that match TRBD2. This CDR3 has 13 amino acids. The ends lost 6 bases at V and 3 bases at J; junction bases unmatched: 5. Germline CDR1 is SQVTM and CDR2 is ANQGSEA. CDR3 sequence reads: CSVLLAGKETQYF. CDR3 sequence (DNA): TGCAGCGTGCTACTAGCGGGCAAAGAGACCCAGTACTTC.

CDR3 loop: CAIRTQNTEAFF. The CDR3 DNA follows: TGTGCCATTAGGACTCAGAACACTGAAGCTTTCTTT. V gene TRBV7-9 combines with J gene TRBJ1-1; D is unresolved. The CDR3 runs 12 residues. The germline gives CDR1 SEHNR, CDR2 FQNEAQ (reference sequence). V shed 10 bases and J shed 1 base, with 10 bases lying between them.

The rearrangement links TRBV11-2 to TRBJ2-1; D possibly corresponds to TRBD1 (6 bases). Germline V CDR1 and CDR2: SGHAT, FQNNGV. This CDR3 is built from 13 residues. Trimming removed 5 bases at V and 8 bases at J, with 13 bases between. This CDR3 is CASSVRGAHEQFF. DNA of the CDR3: TGTGCCAGCAGCGTCAGGGGCGCTCATGAGCAGTTCTTC.